The 26 T cell receptor beta chains given below trace back to one sample, sequenced in a study of identical twins' blood T cells. TCRdb re-called the 5' RACE reads with MiXCR, one entry per CDR3 protein. Among fewer than 450,000 distinct CDR3 sequences listed, roughly 27% were seen once. The sample comprised PBMCs. These receptors came from a woman aged 18 to 55 in good health.

The sample holds a few counts of this clonotype. The gene calls are TRBV12-3 or TRBV12-4 and TRBJ1-1; D gene ambiguous. The CDR3 spans 11 residues. V was shortened by 7 bases and J by 7 bases, with 10 bases between the two germline ends. The CDR3 is CASKEGGEAFF. DNA of the CDR3: TGTGCCAGCAAGGAGGGAGGTGAAGCTTTCTTT.

V usage is TRBV20-1 and J usage is TRBJ2-5; no clear D. Germline assignment: CDR1 DFQATT and CDR2 SNEGSKA (reference sequence). The CDR3 runs 12 residues. With 4 bases removed from V and 7 bases from J, the gap between germline ends came to 13 bases. CDR3 amino acids: CSATDRLATQYF. The DNA for the CDR3 is TGCAGTGCTACGGACCGGTTGGCGACCCAGTACTTC.

At least ten counts were recorded for this clonotype. The chain uses TRBV29-1 and TRBJ1-4; the D is unclear. This CDR3 region has 11 residues. From germline, CDR1 is SQVTM and CDR2 ANQGSEA. V shed 7 bases and J shed 6 bases, with 9 bases lying between them. CDR3 nucleotide sequence: TGCAGCGGACGGAGGGATGAAAAACTGTTTTTT. Translation: CSGRRDEKLFF.

V and J are TRBV20-1 and TRBJ2-7; 7 bases are shared with TRBD1. With V trimmed by 8 bases and J by 3 bases, 4 bases remained unmatched. Germline V gene data show CDR1 as DFQATT and CDR2 as SNEGSKA (reference sequence). The CDR3 runs 11 residues. CDR3 nucleotide sequence: TGCAGTTCCGGGACAGTCTACGAGCAGTACTTC. This encodes CSSGTVYEQYF.

This chain connects TRBV27 to TRBJ2-7; D uncertain. The ends were cut back, 3 bases at V and 4 bases at J, with 10 bases in the middle. CDR1 and CDR2 from the germline V gene are MNHEY and SMNVEV (reference sequence). The CDR3 runs to 13 residues. The CDR3 loop reads CASSLQARYEQYF. DNA of the CDR3: TGTGCCAGCAGTTTGCAGGCGAGATACGAGCAGTACTTC.

The chain recombines TRBV6-5 with TRBJ1-2; D is ambiguous. The CDR3 is 13 amino acids. V lost 5 bases and J lost 8, with 15 bases in between. Germline V CDR1 and CDR2: MNHEY, SVGAGI. DNA of the CDR3: TGTGCCAGCAGTAGGACCGCTTTGTACGGCTACACCTTC. Encoded protein: CASSRTALYGYTF.

CDR3 sequence: CASSSLGGADTQYF. Written as DNA, the CDR3 is TGTGCCAGCAGCTCATTAGGGGGCGCAGATACGCAGTATTTT. The rearrangement uses TRBV7-3 and TRBJ2-3, with 7 bases identical to TRBD1. Germline CDR1 and CDR2: SGHTA and FQGTGA. The V segment lost 4 bases and the J segment 4 bases; nucleotides outside the gene matches: 5. The CDR3 loop spans 14 amino acids.

This clonotype was counted a few times. V is TRBV6-1 and J is TRBJ2-7; D perhaps matches TRBD2 (6 bases). Between the trimmed V and J ends, which lost 8 bases and 4 bases, there was a span of 15 bases. Germline V CDR1 and CDR2: MNHNS, SASEGT. The CDR3 has 13 residues. CDR3 bases: TGTGCCAGCTCTACCTTGGAGGGTTACGAGCAGTACTTC. It translates to CASSTLEGYEQYF.

This rearrangement joins TRBV11-2 to TRBJ1-1, with 7 bases aligning to TRBD1. V was clipped by 7 bases and J by 5 bases; unmatched bases: 10. Germline assignment: CDR1 SGHAT and CDR2 FQNNGV. The CDR3 contains 14 residues. The CDR3 is CASTPDRVGTEAFF. The CDR3 nucleotides are TGTGCCAGCACACCAGACAGGGTCGGAACTGAAGCTTTCTTT.

The rearrangement uses TRBV20-1 and TRBJ1-2, with a possible D match to TRBD1 (6 bases). CDR1 and CDR2 (germline): DFQATT, SNEGSKA (reference sequence). Trimming left V 4 bases short and J 1 base short, with 10 bases between. The CDR3 has 13 amino acids. The CDR3 nucleotides are TGCAGTGCTAACTACAGGGATAACTATGGCTACACCTTC. This codes for CSANYRDNYGYTF.

The genes are TRBV10-3 and TRBJ1-2, with no clear D. The CDR3 has 15 residues. CDR1 and CDR2 (germline): ENHRY, SYGVKD. V was trimmed by 5 bases and J by 2 bases, leaving 15 bases between them. As DNA, the CDR3 is TGTGCCATCAGTTTAACCAACGCGACAAACTATGGCTACACCTTC. As protein: CAISLTNATNYGYTF.

The sample holds a few counts of this clonotype. This chain uses TRBV6-2 or TRBV6-3 with TRBJ2-1, with a weak D call TRBD2 (6 bases). The CDR3 extends over 13 amino acids. Germline CDR1 reads MNHEY; CDR2 reads SVGEGT. Between the trimmed V and J ends, which lost 1 base and 7 bases, there was a span of 8 bases. The CDR3 loop reads CASSYFAGNEQFF. CDR3 in DNA: TGTGCCAGCAGTTACTTTGCGGGGAATGAGCAGTTCTTC.

The chain carries TRBV7-9 and TRBJ2-7; D call uncertain. V gave up 3 bases and J gave up 5 bases, with 5 bases separating them. Looked up from germline, CDR1 is SEHNR and CDR2 is FQNEAQ (reference sequence). This CDR3 has 11 residues. The DNA for the CDR3 is TGTGCCAGCAGCTTCATCAACGAGCAGTACTTC. Translating gives CASSFINEQYF.

This clonotype was detected only a few times. V and J are TRBV11-3 and TRBJ2-3, with D perhaps given as TRBD1 or TRBD2 (5 bases each). The CDR3 length is 14 residues. Between the trimmed V and J ends, which lost 6 bases and 5 bases, there was a span of 15 bases. Germline CDR1 and CDR2: SGHNT and YENEEA. CDR3 nucleotide sequence: TGTGCCAGCAGGGGCTGGGACCTAGAAGATACGCAGTATTTT. This sequence encodes CASRGWDLEDTQYF.

This chain links TRBV20-1 with TRBJ1-2; tentatively, D is TRBD1 (6 bases). The length of the CDR3 is 15 residues. CDR1 is DFQATT, CDR2 SNEGSKA, per germline (reference sequence). Trimming shortened V by 0 bases and J by 3 bases, and 14 bases separated the two germline ends. CDR3 nucleotides: TGCAGTGCTAGAGAATCTAACAGGGCGGACTATGGCTACACCTTC. Its translation is CSARESNRADYGYTF.

Only one count was recorded for this clonotype. In nucleotides, the CDR3 is TGTGCCAGCAGTTTAGCTGACCCCGATACGCAGTATTTT. It encodes CASSLADPDTQYF. The chain employs TRBV12-3 or TRBV12-4 and TRBJ2-3; no clear D. The CDR3 has 13 amino acids. V dropped 0 bases and J dropped 6 bases, with 7 bases sitting between them.

This clonotype was detected many times. The DNA for the CDR3 is TGTGCCATCAGTCTGACAGAGGAATATCAGCCCCAGCATTTT. This codes for CAISLTEEYQPQHF. The rearrangement links TRBV10-3 to TRBJ1-5; the D gene is possibly TRBD1 (5 bases). The CDR3 is 14 amino acids. Germline loops: CDR1 ENHRY, CDR2 SYGVKD. Trimming removed 5 bases at V and 5 bases at J, with 13 bases between.

This clonotype has more than one count but fewer than ten. The chain employs TRBV4-3 and TRBJ1-2; D is perhaps TRBD1 (5 bases). The V end was cut by 3 bases, the J end by 5 bases, with 10 bases between. CDR3 size: 13 residues. CDR1 is LGHNA, CDR2 YSLEER, per germline. Here the CDR3 DNA reads TGCGCCAGCAGCCAGGGGCTTTGGTATGGCTACACCTTC. Protein product: CASSQGLWYGYTF.

This clonotype came up a few times. V and J are TRBV28 and TRBJ1-1; D remains ambiguous. CDR3 length equals 12 residues. In germline, CDR1 is MDHEN, CDR2 SYDVKM. Trimming took off 7 bases at V and 5 bases at J, with 11 bases between the two ends. CDR3 nucleotide sequence: TGTGCCAGCAAAGAGGTTGGGACTGAAGCTTTCTTT. Translation gives CASKEVGTEAFF.

The chain couples TRBV4-3 to TRBJ2-3, with D perhaps TRBD1 (6 bases). Germline V lookup: CDR1 LGHNA, CDR2 YSLEER. CDR3 length equals 17 residues. Trimming took off 0 bases at V and 4 bases at J, with 17 bases between the two ends. CDR3 region: CASSQESPRGRPDTQYF. The CDR3 nucleotides read TGCGCCAGCAGCCAAGAGAGCCCCAGGGGCAGGCCAGATACGCAGTATTTT.

This clonotype was seen only a few times. The CDR3 reads CASSFPSGRGTDTQYF. CDR3 DNA: TGTGCCAGCAGCTTCCCTAGCGGGAGAGGCACAGATACGCAGTATTTT. V gene TRBV7-9 combines with J gene TRBJ2-3; 10 bases fit TRBD2. The CDR3 has 16 residues. V lost 3 bases, J lost 1 base, and 4 bases stayed unmatched. Germline loops: CDR1 SEHNR, CDR2 FQNEAQ (reference sequence).

V gene TRBV7-9 combines with J gene TRBJ2-1; D not resolved. CDR1 SEHNR and CDR2 FQNEAQ come from the germline V gene (reference sequence). Trimming cost V 5 bases and J 8 bases, with 13 bases left between them. The CDR3 consists of 13 residues. The CDR3 is CASSVSRLDEQFF. The CDR3 DNA follows: TGTGCCAGCAGCGTTAGCCGGTTGGATGAGCAGTTCTTC.

This clonotype was seen a few times. The CDR3 here is CSATPPDRMGNIQYF. CDR3 nucleotides: TGCAGTGCTACCCCACCCGACAGGATGGGAAACATTCAGTACTTC. The V gene is TRBV20-1, the J gene TRBJ2-4, with a possible D match to TRBD1 (6 bases). CDR1 and CDR2 (germline): DFQATT, SNEGSKA (reference sequence). There are 15 residues in the CDR3. Trimming cost V 4 bases and J 6 bases, with 19 bases left between them.

The chain recombines TRBV29-1 with TRBJ1-2; 7 nucleotides match TRBD1. Per germline, CDR1 SQVTM and CDR2 ANQGSEA. This CDR3 spans 13 amino acids. V lost 5 bases to trimming and J lost 8 bases; unmatched junction nucleotides: 11. The CDR3 sequence: CSVCGTALYGYTF. The DNA for the CDR3 is TGCAGCGTTTGCGGGACAGCCCTTTACGGCTACACCTTC. Based on the CDR3 plus reference TRBV29-1 and TRBJ1-2, the full variable domain is SAVISQKPSRDICQRGTSLTIQCQVDSQVTMMFWYRQQPGQSLTLIATANQGSEATYESGFVIDKFPISRPNLTFSTLTVSNMSPEDSSIYLCSVCGTALYGYTFGSGTRLTVV.

This rearrangement joins TRBV7-9 to TRBJ2-1; 7 bases line up with TRBD1. CDR3 length: 17 residues. CDR1 and CDR2 from the germline V gene are SEHNR and FQNEAQ (reference sequence). V dropped 7 bases and J dropped 4; count of bases not matched to a gene: 16. For the CDR3, the DNA is TGTGCCAGCAACTCCAAACCGGGACAGACCGTGTACAATGAGCAGTTCTTC. Translation: CASNSKPGQTVYNEQFF.

This clonotype was seen repeatedly, ten times or more. This sequence joins TRBV29-1 and TRBJ1-2; D may be TRBD1 (6 bases). V gave up 6 bases and J gave up 0 bases, with 8 bases separating them. The CDR3 runs to 12 residues. The germline V gene encodes CDR1 SQVTM and CDR2 ANQGSEA. The CDR3 sequence is CSVRDTNYGYTF. The CDR3 nucleotides are TGCAGCGTCCGGGACACTAACTATGGCTACACCTTC. The variable domain in full, with the rest retrieved from reference TRBV29-1 and TRBJ1-2, is SAVISQKPSRDICQRGTSLTIQCQVDSQVTMMFWYRQQPGQSLTLIATANQGSEATYESGFVIDKFPISRPNLTFSTLTVSNMSPEDSSIYLCSVRDTNYGYTFGSGTRLTVV.